This T cell receptor (beta chain) came from a study of tumor and adjacent non-tumor tissue in lung cancer. Study findings and constraints: Compared with tumor, normal lung showed significantly lower TCR diversity. In normal lung, the top 100 clones were significantly more dominant than in tumor.

TCRbeta libraries were built with three rounds of nested PCR, modified from ARM-PCR. TCRdb reprocessed the multiplex PCR reads via MiXCR and lists one record per CDR3 protein. The data contain 110,000 or so distinct CDR3 sequences, about 64% of them singletons. Turning to this clonotype: No antigen is known for it. At one end the junction does not follow the germline gene, possibly because of a read error.

No cell sorting was done before RNA was extracted from the tissue. Distant lung tissue was collected more than 3 cm away from the tumor edge. This CDR3 comprises 16 residues. Germline CDR1 is DFQATT and CDR2 is SNEGSKA (reference sequence). The source is a man between 60 and 75 years old with non-small cell lung cancer. V gene TRBV20-1 combines with J gene TRBJ2-7; 7 positions match TRBD2. Sequenced sample: distant non-tumor lung tissue. The CDR3 DNA sequence: TGCAATGCTAGAGATGGGGGGACCCATCCTACGGGAGGGCAGTACTTC. Protein sequence: CNARDGGTHPTGGQYF.